This T cell receptor beta chain stems from a study of blood T cell repertoires in COVID-19. Study context: T cells, B-cell-depleted T cells, or PBMCs provided the cDNA or gDNA that served as material.

Germline loops: CDR1 SGHAT, CDR2 FQNNGV. This CDR3 spans 16 amino acids. With 5 bases clipped from V and 7 bases from J, the junction kept 8 bases outside the gene matches. The assay was immunoSEQ multiplex PCR, and TCRdb's table has in-frame clones only and misses some. The data show some 80,000 clones, about 88% seen once. The TCR originated in a human donor in a cohort sampled during active COVID-19. Material: peripheral blood. The V gene is TRBV11-2, the J gene TRBJ2-2; 12 bases are a match to TRBD2. Written as DNA, the CDR3 is TGTGCCAGCAGCCGGTCTAGCGGGGGGGCCGACGGGGAGCTGTTTTTT. Its protein product is CASSRSSGGADGELFF.